These 22 T cell receptor beta chains share one sample of origin, sequenced in a study of cytomegalovirus exposure and HLA in healthy donors. PCR used 60 Vbeta primers and 13 Jbeta primers. Sequencing used immunoSEQ multiplex PCR; TCRdb keeps in-frame clones, though not all of them. The repertoire holds about 200,000 clones, about 79% seen once, with roughly 2% in the top ten. Material: PBMCs. The source is a man between 18 and 35 years old in good health and CMV-seronegative.

The chain joins TRBV10-2 to TRBJ2-2; 10 bases line up with TRBD2. V was pared by 0 bases and J by 3 bases, with 7 bases of the junction left unmatched. The CDR3 loop spans 18 amino acids. CDR1 WSHSY and CDR2 SAAADI come from the germline V gene. The CDR3 DNA sequence: TGCGCCAGCAGTGAGTCACGGACTAGCGGAGGGGACACCGGGGAGCTGTTTTTT. Its translation is CASSESRTSGGDTGELFF.

V is TRBV11-3 and J is TRBJ2-3; TRBD1 might be the D (6 bases). V shed 3 bases and J shed 0 bases, with 16 bases lying between them. The CDR3 is made up of 17 amino acids. The germline gives CDR1 SGHNT, CDR2 YENEEA. The CDR3 protein is CASSLGTTGFSTDTQYF. CDR3 nucleotide sequence: TGTGCCAGCAGCTTGGGCACGACAGGATTTAGCACAGATACGCAGTATTTT.

For this clone: A junction boundary mismatches the germline segment, possibly from a read error. The chain employs TRBV5-8 and TRBJ1-1; D not certain. From germline, CDR1 is SGHTS and CDR2 YDEGEE. This CDR3 region has 14 residues. DNA for the CDR3: TGTGCCAGCAGCTTGGTTGTCAGCAACACTAAAGCTTTCTTT. Amino acids: CASSLVVSNTKAFF.

This sequence joins TRBV27 and TRBJ2-1; D uncertain. Trimming pared 3 bases from V and 3 bases from J, leaving 6 bases between. CDR1 is MNHEY, CDR2 SMNVEV, per germline (reference sequence). The CDR3 runs to 13 residues. Written as DNA, the CDR3 is TGTGCCAGCAGTTTGGCTTACTACAATGAGCAGTTCTTC. Its translation is CASSLAYYNEQFF.

This clone was observed a handful of times. The chain recombines TRBV9 with TRBJ1-6; perhaps TRBD1 as D (6 bases). V was clipped by 0 bases and J by 8 bases, with 15 bases between them. There are 16 residues in the CDR3. CDR1 is SGDLS, CDR2 YYNGEE, per germline. Written as DNA, the CDR3 is TGTGCCAGCAGCGTAGGGGGACATGGTGAATATTCACCCCTCCACTTT. Residues: CASSVGGHGEYSPLHF.

This clone was found a few times. The chain couples TRBV4-3 to TRBJ2-2, with D possibly TRBD2 on 7 matching bases. Germline CDR1 and CDR2: LGHNA and YSLEER. V lost 3 bases, J lost 5 bases, and 16 bases lay in between. The CDR3 length is 16 residues. In DNA form, the CDR3 reads TGCGCCAGCAGCCAGACGGGGGGCGTAGTTACCGGGGAGCTGTTTTTT. Translating it yields CASSQTGGVVTGELFF.

The count of this clone is one. The V gene is TRBV11-2, the J gene TRBJ1-4; 10 nucleotides line up with TRBD1. With 5 bases clipped from V and 8 bases from J, the junction kept 8 bases outside the gene matches. The CDR3 is made up of 15 amino acids. Germline V lookup: CDR1 SGHAT, CDR2 FQNNGV. The CDR3 reads CASSITGTGEEKLFF. CDR3 nucleotide sequence: TGTGCCAGCAGCATAACCGGGACAGGGGAGGAAAAACTGTTTTTT.

This clone has only one observation. The CDR3 spells CASTGTGLWAEAFF. CDR3 in DNA: TGTGCCAGCACCGGGACAGGGCTTTGGGCTGAAGCTTTCTTT. The chain links TRBV28 to TRBJ1-1, with TRBD1 identical over 9 bases. The CDR3 length is 14 residues. With 7 bases clipped from V and 6 bases from J, the junction kept 9 bases outside the gene matches. In germline, CDR1 is MDHEN, CDR2 SYDVKM.

The chain carries TRBV5-6 and TRBJ1-3; 10 bases line up with TRBD1. The CDR3 covers 14 residues. Germline V gene sequence: CDR1 SGHDT, CDR2 YYEEEE. The V gene end was trimmed by 4 bases and the J gene end by 4 bases; junction bases not matched to a gene: 2. The chain's CDR3 is CASSRQGAGNTIYF. The CDR3 DNA sequence: TGTGCCAGCAGCCGACAGGGGGCGGGAAACACCATATATTTT. The whole variable domain, filled in from reference TRBV5-6 and TRBJ1-3, reads DAGVTQSPTHLIKTRGQQVTLRCSPKSGHDTVSWYQQALGQGPQFIFQYYEEEERQRGNFPDRFSGHQFPNYSSELNVNALLLGDSALYLCASSRQGAGNTIYFGEGSWLTVV.

V gene TRBV25-1 combines with J gene TRBJ1-3; no definite D call. In germline, CDR1 is MGHDK, CDR2 SYGVNS. The V gene lost 7 bases and the J gene lost 1 base, with 11 bases spanning the gap. The CDR3 is 14 amino acids. CDR3 in amino acids: CASTPVGSGNTIYF. CDR3 DNA: TGTGCCAGCACTCCCGTCGGTTCTGGAAACACCATATATTTT.

V gene TRBV7-2 combines with J gene TRBJ1-4; a weak D match, TRBD1 (5 bases). V lost 4 bases and J lost 5, with 14 bases in between. The CDR3 contains 15 residues. Germline CDR1 and CDR2: SGHTA and FQGNSA. CDR3 protein: CASSYQGTVNEKLFF. Written as DNA, the CDR3 is TGTGCCAGCAGCTACCAGGGTACCGTGAATGAAAAACTGTTTTTT.

The chain recombines TRBV5-5 with TRBJ1-4; 10 positions match TRBD1. Losses at the gene ends were 4 bases for V and 3 bases for J; bases not matched to a gene: 12. Germline CDR1 SGHKS, CDR2 YYEKEE (reference sequence). The CDR3 has 18 residues. CDR3 region: CASSRARTGGLANEKLFF. CDR3 bases: TGTGCCAGCAGCAGAGCTCGGACAGGGGGTTTAGCTAATGAAAAACTGTTTTTT.

This clone was recorded once. The chain is built from TRBV5-1 and TRBJ2-7, with 8 bases fitting TRBD1. The CDR3 covers 14 residues. Germline V gives CDR1 SGHRS, CDR2 YFSETQ. V trimming: 3 bases; J trimming: 3 bases; junction bases outside the gene matches: 5. CDR3 sequence (DNA): TGCGCCAGCAGCTCGGGACAGGCGAGCTACGAGCAGTACTTC. Amino acids: CASSSGQASYEQYF.

The chain uses TRBV6-1 and TRBJ2-7; TRBD2 agrees at 8 bases. Trimming took 6 bases from V and 2 from J; bases not matched to a gene: 6. There are 14 residues in the CDR3. Germline lookup yields CDR1 MNHNS and CDR2 SASEGT. CDR3 loop: CASRNSGAAYEQYF. The CDR3 region has the DNA TGTGCCAGCAGGAATAGCGGGGCCGCCTACGAGCAGTACTTC.

V and J are TRBV4-3 and TRBJ1-1; tentatively, D is TRBD1 (5 bases). V was pared by 3 bases and J by 2 bases, with 7 bases between. CDR1 and CDR2 from the germline V gene are LGHNA and YSLEER. The CDR3 has 13 residues. The CDR3 region is CASSHRVNTEAFF. As DNA, the CDR3 is TGCGCCAGCAGCCACAGGGTTAACACTGAAGCTTTCTTT.

The V call is TRBV7-2, the J call TRBJ1-5, with TRBD1 as a possible D gene (5 bases). V lost 7 bases to trimming and J lost 0 bases, with 13 bases between them. Germline V CDR1 and CDR2: SGHTA, FQGNSA. This CDR3 spans 15 amino acids. The DNA for the CDR3 is TGTGCCAGCAACGACCAAACAGGTAGCAATCAGCCCCAGCATTTT. It encodes CASNDQTGSNQPQHF.

The chain carries TRBV19 and TRBJ2-5, with 9 bases lining up with TRBD2. The CDR3 runs 15 residues. In germline, CDR1 is LNHDA, CDR2 SQIVND (reference sequence). V gave up 6 bases and J gave up 1 base; unmatched junction bases: 6. CDR3 DNA: TGTGCCAGTAGGGACCTAGCGGGAACCCAAGAGACCCAGTACTTC. Protein product: CASRDLAGTQETQYF.

On this clone itself: Its ends do not fully match the called genes, so a read error is possible. CDR3 residues: CSSSSFNREGAGYTF. CDR3 DNA: TGTTCCAGCAGCTCTTTTAACAGGGAGGGTGCGGGCTACACCTTC. This chain links TRBV7-9 with TRBJ1-2; the D gene is possibly TRBD1 (6 bases). Germline V gives CDR1 SEHNR, CDR2 FQNEAQ (reference sequence). This CDR3 spans 15 amino acids. The full variable domain, rest sourced from reference TRBV7-9 and TRBJ1-2, is DTGVSQNPRHKITKRGQNVTFRCDPISEHNRLYWYRQTLGQGPEFLTYFQNEAQLEKSRLLSDRFSAERPKGSFSTLEIQRTEQGDSAMYLCSSSSFNREGAGYTFGSGTRLTVV.

This clone was observed a handful of times. This chain connects TRBV7-2 to TRBJ2-5, with 7 bases lining up with TRBD2. The J call is uncertain, as TRBJ2-7 better fits the DNA end. The germline CDR1 and CDR2 sequences are SGHTA and FQGNSA. The CDR3 consists of 14 residues. Written as DNA, the CDR3 is TGTGCCAGCAGCTTAAGGCCTAGCGGATACGAGCAGTACTTC. This translates into CASSLRPSGYEQYF.

The chain couples TRBV5-6 to TRBJ2-3, with TRBD1 matching over 9 bases. Looked up from germline, CDR1 is SGHDT and CDR2 is YYEEEE. The CDR3 runs to 15 residues. The J segment lost 6 bases and the V segment lost 2 bases, leaving 7 bases of the junction unmatched. CDR3 region: CASSFPGTGFDTQYF. DNA of the CDR3: TGTGCCAGCAGCTTTCCCGGGACAGGGTTCGATACGCAGTATTTT.

The V gene is TRBV5-4, the J gene TRBJ2-1, with 9 bases matching TRBD2. CDR1 is SGHNT, CDR2 YYREEE, per germline (reference sequence). Unmatched junction bases numbered 2, after V lost 2 bases and J lost 5 bases. This CDR3 has 14 residues. The CDR3 DNA follows: TGTGCCAGCAGCTTTGTAGCGGGGGACAATGAGCAGTTCTTC. Residues: CASSFVAGDNEQFF.

The chain links TRBV19 to TRBJ2-1; 16 bases fit TRBD2. J lost 5 bases, V lost 3 bases, and 7 bases had no gene match. The germline V gene has CDR1 LNHDA and CDR2 SQIVND (reference sequence). The CDR3 runs 18 residues. The CDR3 sequence is CASSILGLAGGPDNEQFF. In DNA, the CDR3 is TGTGCCAGTAGTATCCTGGGACTAGCGGGGGGGCCTGACAATGAGCAGTTCTTC.